The next 3 T cell receptor beta chains were all read from a single sample in a study of blood T cell repertoires in COVID-19. TCRdb's copy holds only in-frame clones and misses some; the assay was immunoSEQ multiplex PCR. Of about 270,000 clones listed, around four fifths are singletons. Sequencing input: peripheral blood. The source of these receptors is a woman aged 50 to 60 with active or convalescent COVID-19.

This rearrangement joins TRBV9 to TRBJ1-2, with 8 bases that match TRBD1. The CDR3 sequence is 15 residues long. V lost 0 bases to trimming and J lost 2 bases; unmatched junction nucleotides: 3. CDR1 and CDR2 from the germline V gene are SGDLS and YYNGEE. The CDR3 here is CASSVGTGRNYGYTF. The CDR3 DNA sequence: TGTGCCAGCAGCGTAGGGACAGGGAGAAACTATGGCTACACCTTC. The full variable domain, with the rest looked up from reference TRBV9 and TRBJ1-2, is DSGVTQTPKHLITATGQRVTLRCSPRSGDLSVYWYQQSLDQGLQFLIQYYNGEERAKGNILERFSAQQFPDLHSELNLSSLELGDSALYFCASSVGTGRNYGYTFGSGTRLTVV.

The chain has TRBV6-1 and TRBJ2-7, with TRBD2 matching over 9 bases. In germline, CDR1 is MNHNS, CDR2 SASEGT. This CDR3 spans 16 amino acids. V shed 0 bases, J shed 3 bases, and the junction held 6 bases outside the gene matches. For the CDR3, the DNA is TGTGCCAGCAGTGAAGCGTCGGCTAGCGGGGACTACGAGCAGTACTTC. It specifies CASSEASASGDYEQYF.

This chain links TRBV7-8 with TRBJ2-5; 10 nucleotides agree with TRBD2. The germline CDR1 and CDR2 sequences are SGHVS and FQNEAQ. Losses at the gene ends were 5 bases for V and 3 bases for J; bases not matched to a gene: 6. This CDR3 has 15 amino acids. CDR3 nucleotides: TGTGCCAGCAGCCCCGCTAGCGGGAGAGAAGAGACCCAGTACTTC. It is translated as CASSPASGREETQYF. Variable domain in full (rest from reference TRBV7-8 and TRBJ2-5): GAGVSQSPRYKVAKRGQDVALRCDPISGHVSLFWYQQALGQGPEFLTYFQNEAQLDKSGLPSDRFFAERPEGSVSTLKIQRTQQEDSAVYLCASSPASGREETQYFGPGTRLLVL.